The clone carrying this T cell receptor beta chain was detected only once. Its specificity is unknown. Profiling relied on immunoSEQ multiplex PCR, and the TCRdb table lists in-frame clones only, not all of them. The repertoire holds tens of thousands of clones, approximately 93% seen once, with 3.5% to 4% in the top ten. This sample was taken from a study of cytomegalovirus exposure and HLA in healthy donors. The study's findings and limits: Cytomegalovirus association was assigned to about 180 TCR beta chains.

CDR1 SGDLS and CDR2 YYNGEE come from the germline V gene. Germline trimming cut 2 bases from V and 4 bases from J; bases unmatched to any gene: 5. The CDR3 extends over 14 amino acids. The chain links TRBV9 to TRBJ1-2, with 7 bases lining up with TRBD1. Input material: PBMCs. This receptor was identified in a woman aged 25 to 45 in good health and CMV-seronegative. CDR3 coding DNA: TGTGCCAGCAGCGTCGACGCAGGGGGCTATGGCTACACCTTC. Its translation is CASSVDAGGYGYTF. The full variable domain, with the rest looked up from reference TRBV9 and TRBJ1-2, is DSGVTQTPKHLITATGQRVTLRCSPRSGDLSVYWYQQSLDQGLQFLIQYYNGEERAKGNILERFSAQQFPDLHSELNLSSLELGDSALYFCASSVDAGGYGYTFGSGTRLTVV.